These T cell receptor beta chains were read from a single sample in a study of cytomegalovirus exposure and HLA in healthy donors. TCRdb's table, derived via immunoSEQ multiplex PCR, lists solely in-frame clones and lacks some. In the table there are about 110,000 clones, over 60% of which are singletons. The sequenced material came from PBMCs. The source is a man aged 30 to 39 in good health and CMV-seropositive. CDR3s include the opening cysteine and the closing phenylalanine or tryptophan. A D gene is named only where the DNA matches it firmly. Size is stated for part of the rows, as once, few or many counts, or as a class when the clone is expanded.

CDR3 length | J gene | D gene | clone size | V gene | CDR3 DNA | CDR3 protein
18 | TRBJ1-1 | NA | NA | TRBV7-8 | TGTGCCAGCAGCTTAGGAGGCGGGTTTAGTTTCATGAACACTGAAGCTTTCTTT | CASSLGGGFSFMNTEAFF
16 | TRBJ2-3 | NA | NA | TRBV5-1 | TGCGCCAGCAGCTTGGTATTAGCCTCTAGCACAGATACGCAGTATTTT | CASSLVLASSTDTQYF
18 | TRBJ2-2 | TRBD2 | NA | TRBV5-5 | TGTGCCAGCAGCGCGGGACTAGCGGGGGGGCCGTACACCGGGGAGCTGTTTTTT | CASSAGLAGGPYTGELFF
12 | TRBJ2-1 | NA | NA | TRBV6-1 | TGTGCCAGCAGTGGGGGCCGACAGGAGCAGTTCTTC | CASSGGRQEQFF
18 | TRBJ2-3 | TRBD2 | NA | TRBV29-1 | TGCAGCGTTGAAGATTGGACTAGCGCCATGACCGCCACAGATACGCAGTATTTT | CSVEDWTSAMTATDTQYF
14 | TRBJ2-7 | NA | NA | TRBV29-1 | TGCAGCGTTGTGGGGACACCTGTGGGGGACGAGCAGTACTTC | CSVVGTPVGDEQYF
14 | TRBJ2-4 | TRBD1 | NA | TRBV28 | TGTGCCAGCAGTTTGGCAGGGGGCAGGAACATTCAGTACTTC | CASSLAGGRNIQYF
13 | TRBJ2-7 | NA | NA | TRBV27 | TGTGCCAGCAGCCACGGGATTTCCTACGAGCAGTACTTC | CASSHGISYEQYF
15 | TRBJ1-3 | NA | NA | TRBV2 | TGTGCCAGCAGTGAACAGAGAACTATTGGAAACACCATATATTTT | CASSEQRTIGNTIYF
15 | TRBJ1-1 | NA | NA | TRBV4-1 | TGCGCCAGCAGCCAAGGGTTCGCAGGGCGAACTGAAGCTTTCTTT | CASSQGFAGRTEAFF
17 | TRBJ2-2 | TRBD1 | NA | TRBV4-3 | TGCGCCAGCAGCCAGGGTGAGGGACAGGGGGCGACCGGGGAGCTGTTTTTT | CASSQGEGQGATGELFF
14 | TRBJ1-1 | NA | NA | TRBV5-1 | TGCGCCAGCAGCTTGGCGGACAGCCTCGGGGAAGCTTTCTTT | CASSLADSLGEAFF
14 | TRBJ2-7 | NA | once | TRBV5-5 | TGTGCCAGCAGCCCAAACCCACTACCCCACGAGCAGTACTTC | CASSPNPLPHEQYF
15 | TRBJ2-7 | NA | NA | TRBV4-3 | TGCGCCAGCAGCCAAGATTCTAGCCAGTCGGGCGAGCAGTACTTC | CASSQDSSQSGEQYF
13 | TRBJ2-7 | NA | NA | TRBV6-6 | TGTGCCAGCAGTTTCAACGTGGAGAACGAGCAGTACTTC | CASSFNVENEQYF
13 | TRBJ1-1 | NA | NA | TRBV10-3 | TGTGCCACCCGGGAGGCCCTGAACACTGAAGCTTTCTTT | CATREALNTEAFF
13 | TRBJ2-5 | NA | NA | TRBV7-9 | TGTGCCAGCAGCCCCCGGGGCCAAGAGACCCAGTACTTC | CASSPRGQETQYF
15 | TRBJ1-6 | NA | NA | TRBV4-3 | TGCGCCAGCAGCCAAGTGAGGGGAGGAGATTCACCCCTCCACTTT | CASSQVRGGDSPLHF
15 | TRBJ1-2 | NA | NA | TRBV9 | TGTGCCAGCAGCGCGGGGGGACGGGCAGGGAATGGCTACACCTTC | CASSAGGRAGNGYTF
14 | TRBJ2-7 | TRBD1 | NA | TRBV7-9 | TGTGCCAGCAGCCCCGGGACAGGGAACCACGAGCAGTACTTC | CASSPGTGNHEQYF
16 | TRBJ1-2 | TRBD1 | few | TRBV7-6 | TGTGCCAGCAGCCCGGGTTACGGACAGGTCAACTATGGCTACACCTTC | CASSPGYGQVNYGYTF
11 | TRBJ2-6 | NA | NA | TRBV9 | TGTGCCAGCAGGTCAGCGGGCGTCCTGACTTTC | CASRSAGVLTF
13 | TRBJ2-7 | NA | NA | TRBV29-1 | TGCAGCGTTGTATTAGGGGGACGCCACGAGCAGTACTTC | CSVVLGGRHEQYF
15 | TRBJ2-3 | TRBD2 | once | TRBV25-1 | TGTGCCAGCAGTGTCGGCGGGGGGACCCCAGATACGCAGTATTTT | CASSVGGGTPDTQYF
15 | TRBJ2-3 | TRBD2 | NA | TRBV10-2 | TGCGCCAGCAGGGATAGCGGGGGTGCAAGCGATACGCAGTATTTT | CASRDSGGASDTQYF
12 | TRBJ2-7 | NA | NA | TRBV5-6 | TGTGCCAGCAGCTTGCTGGCCCACGAGCAGTACTTC | CASSLLAHEQYF
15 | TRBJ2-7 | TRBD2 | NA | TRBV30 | TGTGCCTGGAGTGTACGCCTAGCGGGGATCCACGAGCAGTACTTC | CAWSVRLAGIHEQYF
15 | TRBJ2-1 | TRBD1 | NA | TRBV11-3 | TGTGCCAGCAGCTTGGGCCCCCGACAGGGAAATGAGCAGTTCTTC | CASSLGPRQGNEQFF
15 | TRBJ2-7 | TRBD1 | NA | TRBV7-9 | TGTGCCAGCAGCTTAAGGGACAGGGAGGTCTACGAGCAGTACTTC | CASSLRDREVYEQYF
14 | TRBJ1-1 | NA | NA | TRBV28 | TGTGCCAGCAAACAGGGCGCTGATTACACTGAAGCTTTCTTT | CASKQGADYTEAFF
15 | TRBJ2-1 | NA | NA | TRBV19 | TGTGCCAGTAGTATTGGGGGGTCCATTTACAATGAGCAGTTCTTC | CASSIGGSIYNEQFF
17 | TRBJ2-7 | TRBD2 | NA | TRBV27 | TGTGCCAGCAGTAGGTTGGCTAGCGGGGGGACCTCCTACGAGCAGTACTTC | CASSRLASGGTSYEQYF
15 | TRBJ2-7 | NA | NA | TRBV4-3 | TGCGCCAGCAGCCAAGCGGTTCGAGGATTGGGCGAGCAGTACTTC | CASSQAVRGLGEQYF
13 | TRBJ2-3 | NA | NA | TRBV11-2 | TGTGCCAGCATTGGAGGGAGCACAGATACGCAGTATTTT | CASIGGSTDTQYF
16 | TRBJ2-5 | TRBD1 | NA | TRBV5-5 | TGTGCCAGCAGCCCGGGACAGGTGGGGTCCGGAGAGACCCAGTACTTC | CASSPGQVGSGETQYF
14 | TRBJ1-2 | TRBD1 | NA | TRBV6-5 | TGTGCCAGCAGTTCTGCCCAGACAGGGATTGGCTACACCTTC | CASSSAQTGIGYTF
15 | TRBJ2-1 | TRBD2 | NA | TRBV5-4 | TGTGCCAGCAGGTCGGGGGGGAGTCGGAGCAATGAGCAGTTCTTC | CASRSGGSRSNEQFF
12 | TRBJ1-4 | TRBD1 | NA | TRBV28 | TGTGCCAGCAGCTCAGGGGGTGAAAAACTGTTTTTT | CASSSGGEKLFF
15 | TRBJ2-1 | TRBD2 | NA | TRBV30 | TGTGCCTGGAGTGTGGGGACTAGCGTACACAATGAGCAGTTCTTC | CAWSVGTSVHNEQFF
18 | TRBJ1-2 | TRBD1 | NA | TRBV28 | TGTGCCAGCAGTTTGGTTGCTACAGGGGGCGGAAGGAACTATGGCTACACCTTC | CASSLVATGGGRNYGYTF
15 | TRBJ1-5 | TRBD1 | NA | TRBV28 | TGTGCCAGCAGTTCGGGGACAGGGGGCGAGGGGCCCCAGCATTTT | CASSSGTGGEGPQHF